The entry below describes one T cell receptor (beta chain). Antigen unknown. This entry belongs to a study of radiotherapy plus CTLA-4 blockade in lung cancer. Whole-study results and caveats: According to reports, early shifts in blood T cell clones, alongside interferon-beta, forecast response most accurately. In blood, tumor-derived TCR clones expanded after radiotherapy plus ipilimumab.

The CDR3 covers 12 residues. The ends were cut back, 3 bases at V and 7 bases at J, with 6 bases in the middle. Germline assignment: CDR1 ENHRY and CDR2 SYGVKD. Chemo-refractory metastatic non-small-cell lung cancer patients received focal radiation with ipilimumab CTLA-4 blockade. Repertoires were generated with immunoSEQ multiplex PCR, while TCRdb's copy carries only in-frame clones and drops some. The sample lists around 90,000 clones, 83% seen once, with over 0.75% in the top ten. This receptor was obtained from a human donor with non-small cell lung cancer who had stable disease on radiotherapy plus ipilimumab. The material was peripheral blood, obtained from a patient treated with radiotherapy plus ipilimumab. The chain combines TRBV10-3 with TRBJ2-2, with D hard to call. The CDR3 DNA reads as TGTGCCATCAGTGATCTGGTCGGGGAGCTGTTTTTT. Translation: CAISDLVGELFF.